A selection of T cell receptor beta chains follows, all from one sample in a study of blood T cell repertoires in COVID-19. Sequencing was performed with immunoSEQ multiplex PCR; in TCRdb, only in-frame clones are kept and a portion is missing. The sample includes more than 100,000 clones, around 88% of them seen just once. Material: peripheral blood. The receptors derive from a man aged 45-65 years with active or convalescent COVID-19. The CDR3 runs from the conserved cysteine through the conserved F or W. A D gene is named only where the DNA matches it firmly.

j_call	v_call	d_call	cdr3_aa	cdr3_nt
TRBJ2-3	TRBV7-9	TRBD2	CASPVASGTPDTQYF	TGTGCCTCGCCGGTGGCTAGCGGGACCCCAGATACGCAGTATTTT
TRBJ1-6	TRBV30	.	CAHSSGRENSPLHF	TGTGCCCACAGCTCGGGGAGGGAAAATTCACCCCTCCACTTT
TRBJ2-7	TRBV2	.	CASRIEQGPYEQYF	TGTGCCAGCAGGATTGAGCAGGGGCCCTACGAGCAGTACTTC
TRBJ2-4	TRBV15	TRBD1	CATSRERDRAGIQYF	TGTGCCACCAGCAGAGAAAGGGACAGGGCAGGCATTCAGTACTTC
TRBJ1-1	TRBV3-1/TRBV3-2	TRBD1	CASSQGNRGPNTEAFF	TGTGCCAGCAGCCAAGGAAACAGGGGGCCGAACACTGAAGCTTTCTTT
TRBJ2-5	TRBV6-7	TRBD2	CASSFLAGWETQYF	TGTGCCAGCAGTTTTCTAGCGGGGTGGGAGACCCAGTACTTC
TRBJ2-1	TRBV30	TRBD2	CAWARGGGSSYNEQFF	TGTGCCTGGGCAAGAGGCGGGGGTAGCTCCTACAATGAGCAGTTCTTC
TRBJ1-4	TRBV10-3	.	CAISEGQGNEKLFF	TGTGCCATCAGTGAGGGGCAGGGGAATGAAAAACTGTTTTTT
TRBJ2-5	TRBV5-1	TRBD1	CASSLTGGRETQYF	TGCGCCAGCAGCTTGACAGGGGGCCGAGAGACCCAGTACTTC
TRBJ1-2	TRBV5-6	TRBD1	CASLITGGIYGYTF	TGTGCCAGCCTCATAACAGGGGGAATCTATGGCTACACCTTC
TRBJ1-4	TRBV6-2/TRBV6-3	TRBD1	CASSWDRSIEKLFF	TGTGCCAGCAGCTGGGACAGGTCGATTGAAAAACTGTTTTTT
TRBJ2-1	TRBV11-3	.	CASSLSPGDYNEQFF	TGTGCCAGCAGCTTATCCCCAGGGGACTACAATGAGCAGTTCTTC
TRBJ1-2	TRBV6-6	.	CASNTGPEFYGYTF	TGTGCCAGCAATACAGGTCCCGAATTCTATGGCTACACCTTC
TRBJ2-7	TRBV5-1	TRBD2	CASSLTSGSSYEQYF	TGCGCCAGCAGCTTAACTAGCGGGAGCTCCTACGAGCAGTACTTC
TRBJ1-4	TRBV19	.	CASRTSRATNEKLFF	TGTGCCAGTAGGACCTCGAGGGCAACTAATGAAAAACTGTTTTTT